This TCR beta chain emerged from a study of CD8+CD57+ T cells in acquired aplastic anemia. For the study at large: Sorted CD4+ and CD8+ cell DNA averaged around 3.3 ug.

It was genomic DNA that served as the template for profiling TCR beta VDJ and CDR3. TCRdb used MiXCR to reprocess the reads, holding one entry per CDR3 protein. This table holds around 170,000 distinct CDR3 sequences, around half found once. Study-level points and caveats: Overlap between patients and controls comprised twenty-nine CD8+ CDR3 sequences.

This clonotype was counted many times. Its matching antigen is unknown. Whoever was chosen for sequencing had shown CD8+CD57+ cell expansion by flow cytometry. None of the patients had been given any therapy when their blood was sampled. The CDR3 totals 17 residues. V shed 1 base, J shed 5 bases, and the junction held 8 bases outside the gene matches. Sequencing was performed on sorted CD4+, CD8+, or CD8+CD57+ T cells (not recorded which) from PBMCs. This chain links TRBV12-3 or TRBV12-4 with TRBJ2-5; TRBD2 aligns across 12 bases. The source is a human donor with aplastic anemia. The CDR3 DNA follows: TGTGCCAGCAGTTTAGGGTCTAGCGGGAGGGCCGGGGAGACCCAGTACTTC. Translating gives CASSLGSSGRAGETQYF.